The 32 T cell receptor beta chains reported below all come from one sample, sequenced in a study of T-cell memory formation after mild COVID-19. MiXCR, run by TCRdb on the 5' RACE reads, gives a single entry per CDR3 protein. Of about 560,000 distinct CDR3 sequences listed, roughly 18% were seen once; the top ten hold 12%. The sequenced sample was PBMCs or a T cell subset sorted from them (not recorded which). These receptors all stem from an adult woman who had mild COVID-19 (a few samples of this study predate the infection). Cell type and time point are not known.

The rearrangement joins TRBV7-8 to TRBJ2-3, with D tentatively TRBD1 (6 bases). Trimming pared 5 bases from V and 2 bases from J, leaving 11 bases between. Germline assignment: CDR1 SGHVS and CDR2 FQNEAQ. The CDR3 consists of 14 residues. CDR3 sequence: CASSPRQATDTQYF. For the CDR3, the DNA is TGTGCCAGCAGCCCCCGACAGGCCACAGATACGCAGTATTTT.

This clonotype has only a few counts. The V gene is TRBV7-2, the J gene TRBJ1-2, with unresolved D. Germline CDR1 is SGHTA and CDR2 is FQGNSA. The CDR3 runs to 13 residues. V was shortened by 5 bases and J by 8 bases, with 15 bases between the two germline ends. The CDR3 nucleotides are TGTGCCAGCAGCCATGGACTGCTCCGAGGCTACACCTTC. Its translation: CASSHGLLRGYTF.

Only a few counts were recorded for this clonotype. The rearrangement uses TRBV20-1 and TRBJ1-1; 9 nucleotides match TRBD1. In germline, CDR1 is DFQATT, CDR2 SNEGSKA (reference sequence). The CDR3 has 15 amino acids. The V and J ends lost 3 bases and 4 bases, in that order; junction bases with no gene match: 9. In nucleotides, the CDR3 is TGCAGTGCTAGTACGGGACAGGGTCCCGGCACTGAAGCTTTCTTT. It encodes CSASTGQGPGTEAFF.

This clonotype was seen many times. The chain recombines TRBV12-3 or TRBV12-4 with TRBJ2-1, with 9 bases identical to TRBD1. Losses at the gene ends were 4 bases for V and 4 bases for J; bases not matched to a gene: 8. This CDR3 contains 16 residues. CDR3 coding DNA: TGTGCCAGCAGTTCCCGGAGGACAGGGGCTTACAATGAGCAGTTCTTC. Protein: CASSSRRTGAYNEQFF.

V and J are TRBV11-2 and TRBJ2-1; D possibly corresponds to TRBD1 (6 bases). Germline-derived CDR1 and CDR2 are SGHAT and FQNNGV. CDR3 length: 18 amino acids. The V gene lost 1 base and the J gene lost 0 bases, with 16 bases spanning the gap. CDR3 protein: CASSLGVGAKSSYNEQFF. CDR3 sequence (DNA): TGTGCCAGCAGCTTAGGAGTGGGGGCCAAGAGCTCCTACAATGAGCAGTTCTTC.

The chain carries TRBV5-1 and TRBJ2-7, with 7 nucleotides matching TRBD1. Germline CDR1 reads SGHRS; CDR2 reads YFSETQ. CDR3 size: 15 residues. V trimming: 0 bases; J trimming: 0 bases; junction bases outside the gene matches: 3. The CDR3: CASSLAGQSSYEQYF. CDR3 sequence (DNA): TGCGCCAGCAGCTTGGCGGGACAGAGCTCCTACGAGCAGTACTTC.

The table lists this clonotype with a few counts. The rearrangement uses TRBV2 and TRBJ2-3; 7 positions agree with TRBD2. V lost 6 bases, J lost 6 bases, and 3 bases stayed unmatched. Germline-derived CDR1 and CDR2 are SNHLY and FYNNEI. This CDR3 contains 12 residues. CDR3 protein: CASRGLVDTQYF. Written as DNA, the CDR3 is TGTGCCAGCAGAGGACTAGTGGATACGCAGTATTTT.

This clonotype came up a few times. The chain recombines TRBV12-3 or TRBV12-4 with TRBJ2-1; tentatively, D is TRBD1 (6 bases). V dropped 7 bases and J dropped 5 bases, with 18 bases sitting between them. This CDR3 is built from 15 residues. The CDR3, as DNA: TGTGCCAGCACCCTACCTAATAAGGGGGACAATGAGCAGTTCTTC. It yields the protein CASTLPNKGDNEQFF.

This clonotype was seen a few times. The rearrangement joins TRBV7-6 to TRBJ2-7; 11 bases agree with TRBD2. Germline-derived CDR1 and CDR2 are SGHVS and FNYEAQ. There are 16 residues in the CDR3. Germline trimming cut 5 bases from V and 3 bases from J; bases unmatched to any gene: 9. This CDR3 reads CASSPGSSGGNYEQYF. CDR3 nucleotide sequence: TGTGCCAGCAGCCCCGGGTCTAGCGGGGGGAACTACGAGCAGTACTTC.

This clonotype was seen ten or more times. Here the CDR3 DNA reads TGTGCCAGCAGCTCGTACGGGGAGACCCAGTACTTC. Translation: CASSSYGETQYF. This chain connects TRBV7-2 to TRBJ2-5; D is unclear. This CDR3 is 12 amino acids long. The germline CDR1 and CDR2 sequences are SGHTA and FQGNSA. V was trimmed by 4 bases and J by 5 bases, leaving 8 bases between them.

The chain carries TRBV7-9 and TRBJ2-7, with D uncertain. This CDR3 has 13 residues. Germline V gene data show CDR1 as SEHNR and CDR2 as FQNEAQ (reference sequence). V was cut by 1 base and J by 6 bases, with 10 bases left in between. CDR3 DNA sequence: TGTGCCAGCAGCTTAGGGTCTGGTGCCGAGCAGTACTTC. It encodes CASSLGSGAEQYF.

This clonotype was counted at least ten times. The V call is TRBV18, the J call TRBJ2-5; 7 bases line up with TRBD2. Trimming removed 2 bases from V and 6 bases from J; junction bases left unmatched: 6. The CDR3 loop spans 14 amino acids. Germline V CDR1 and CDR2: KGHSH, LQKENI. In DNA, the CDR3 is TGTGCCAGCTCACCATCGGCGGGAGAGAAGACCCAGTACTTC. Protein sequence: CASSPSAGEKTQYF.

V gene TRBV24-1 combines with J gene TRBJ2-1, with TRBD1 matching 10 bases. Germline V CDR1 and CDR2: KGHDR, SFDVKD. The CDR3 length is 19 residues. With V trimmed by 5 bases and J by 8 bases, 20 bases remained unmatched. The CDR3 sequence: CATSVSFRGQGRLVDEQFF. The DNA of the CDR3 is TGTGCCACCAGTGTCAGCTTTAGGGGACAGGGGCGCTTAGTCGATGAGCAGTTCTTC.

This clonotype occurred a few times. This chain uses TRBV29-1 with TRBJ2-7, with D possibly being TRBD1 (6 bases). Germline V lookup: CDR1 SQVTM, CDR2 ANQGSEA. This CDR3 is built from 14 residues. Trimming took 6 bases from V and 1 from J, leaving 16 bases between them. The CDR3 sequence is CSVLSRGPSYEQYF. The CDR3 DNA reads TGCAGCGTATTGAGCAGGGGCCCATCCTACGAGCAGTACTTC.

This clonotype was observed a handful of times. The V and J genes are TRBV5-5 and TRBJ2-3; 8 bases fit TRBD2. The germline V gene encodes CDR1 SGHKS and CDR2 YYEKEE (reference sequence). This CDR3 comprises 15 residues. The trim removed 6 bases at V and 3 bases at J, leaving 9 bases unmatched. Here the CDR3 DNA reads TGTGCCAGCATCGGGAGGGTTCCTCGTACAGATACGCAGTATTTT. This sequence encodes CASIGRVPRTDTQYF. Complete variable domain (other parts from reference TRBV5-5 and TRBJ2-3): DAGVTQSPTHLIKTRGQQVTLRCSPISGHKSVSWYQQVLGQGPQFIFQYYEKEERGRGNFPDRFSARQFPNYSSELNVNALLLGDSALYLCASIGRVPRTDTQYFGPGTRLTVL.

V and J are TRBV29-1 and TRBJ2-1, with 10 bases aligning to TRBD1. The CDR3 runs 12 residues. From germline, CDR1 is SQVTM and CDR2 ANQGSEA. Trimming cost V 7 bases and J 5 bases; bases outside gene matches: 2. The CDR3 loop is CSAGTGDNEQFF. For the CDR3, the DNA is TGCAGCGCTGGGACAGGGGACAATGAGCAGTTCTTC.

The table lists this clonotype with a few counts. The chain is built from TRBV27 and TRBJ2-1; TRBD2 matches at 10 bases. Per the germline V gene, CDR1 is MNHEY and CDR2 is SMNVEV (reference sequence). The junction had 8 bases not matched to a gene; V was cut back by 6 bases and J by 6 bases. The CDR3 totals 15 residues. This chain's CDR3 is CASRRPSGSGNEQFF. The CDR3 DNA follows: TGTGCCAGCAGGAGGCCTAGCGGGAGTGGCAATGAGCAGTTCTTC.

This clonotype was counted a few times. This chain connects TRBV7-6 to TRBJ2-5; TRBD1 agrees at 9 bases. Per germline, CDR1 SGHVS and CDR2 FNYEAQ. Losses at the gene ends were 3 bases for V and 4 bases for J; bases not matched to a gene: 9. The CDR3 consists of 16 residues. The CDR3 loop is CASSFFARTGVETQYF. The CDR3 DNA follows: TGTGCCAGCAGCTTTTTCGCCCGGACAGGGGTAGAGACCCAGTACTTC.

There are many counts of this clonotype. This sequence joins TRBV7-6 and TRBJ2-3, with TRBD2 matching over 7 bases. The CDR3 spans 16 residues. Germline assignment: CDR1 SGHVS and CDR2 FNYEAQ. The J segment lost 0 bases and the V segment lost 2 bases, leaving 5 bases of the junction unmatched. CDR3 DNA: TGTGCCAGCAGCTTATGGTCTAGCGGTAGCACAGATACGCAGTATTTT. Amino acid sequence: CASSLWSSGSTDTQYF.

V usage is TRBV9 and J usage is TRBJ1-4; weak D call: TRBD1 (5 bases). This CDR3 is built from 15 residues. Germline assignment: CDR1 SGDLS and CDR2 YYNGEE. The germline V and J ends were trimmed by 3 bases and 2 bases, with 11 bases remaining between them. Written as DNA, the CDR3 is TGTGCCAGCAGCGGTGCGACAGTCACTAATGAAAAACTGTTTTTT. Protein sequence: CASSGATVTNEKLFF. The whole variable domain, remainder taken from reference TRBV9 and TRBJ1-4, is DSGVTQTPKHLITATGQRVTLRCSPRSGDLSVYWYQQSLDQGLQFLIQYYNGEERAKGNILERFSAQQFPDLHSELNLSSLELGDSALYFCASSGATVTNEKLFFGSGTQLSVL.

This clonotype was detected only a few times. This chain links TRBV12-5 with TRBJ2-2, with 9 bases aligning to TRBD1. The germline CDR1 and CDR2 sequences are LGHNT and FRNRAP. This CDR3 spans 17 amino acids. J lost 3 bases, V lost 9 bases, and 14 bases had no gene match. The CDR3 sequence: CASRFSPGQGDTGELFF. As DNA, the CDR3 is TGTGCTAGCCGCTTTTCGCCGGGACAGGGCGACACCGGGGAGCTGTTTTTT.

This clonotype was seen a handful of times. The rearrangement uses TRBV5-1 and TRBJ2-3; 7 positions agree with TRBD1. V lost 3 bases to trimming and J lost 10 bases; unmatched junction nucleotides: 11. The CDR3 loop spans 14 amino acids. Germline V gives CDR1 SGHRS, CDR2 YFSETQ. CDR3 residues: CASSYGDSYDAQYF. In DNA, the CDR3 is TGCGCCAGCAGCTATGGGGACAGTTACGATGCGCAGTATTTT.

This clonotype was counted between two and nine times. V gene TRBV10-3 combines with J gene TRBJ1-6; D is possibly TRBD1 (5 bases). V lost 7 bases to trimming and J lost 12 bases, with 16 bases between them. The CDR3 length is 13 residues. Germline CDR1 ENHRY, CDR2 SYGVKD. In DNA, the CDR3 is TGTGCCATCACCGAAGGGGCTGGGGGACCCCTCCACTTT. The encoded protein is CAITEGAGGPLHF.

The V gene is TRBV3-1, the J gene TRBJ2-7, with 8 bases that match TRBD2. Trimming at V came to 0 bases and at J to 5 bases, leaving 12 bases not matched to a gene. Looked up from germline, CDR1 is LGHDT and CDR2 is YNNKEL (reference sequence). The CDR3 loop spans 17 amino acids. CDR3 protein: CASSQEGLARRRNEQYF. As DNA, the CDR3 is TGTGCCAGCAGCCAAGAAGGACTAGCTAGACGACGGAACGAGCAGTACTTC.

J is TRBJ1-5 and V is TRBV20-1, with D possibly TRBD1 on 5 matching bases. The ends were cut back, 5 bases at V and 3 bases at J, with 11 bases in the middle. This CDR3 is 13 amino acids long. Germline CDR1 DFQATT, CDR2 SNEGSKA (reference sequence). Here the CDR3 DNA reads TGCAGTGCTGCGCAGGGTATCAATCAGCCCCAGCATTTT. Amino acid sequence: CSAAQGINQPQHF.

This sequence joins TRBV3-1 and TRBJ2-7; TRBD1 aligns across 8 bases. The CDR3 is made up of 15 amino acids. CDR1 is LGHDT and CDR2 is YNNKEL in the germline V gene (reference sequence). V lost 3 bases to trimming and J lost 3 bases; unmatched junction nucleotides: 7. The CDR3 is CASSHGLQGGYEQYF. CDR3 coding DNA: TGTGCCAGCAGCCACGGTTTACAGGGGGGCTACGAGCAGTACTTC.

This rearrangement joins TRBV29-1 to TRBJ2-7, with TRBD1 identical over 9 bases. Germline loops: CDR1 SQVTM, CDR2 ANQGSEA. V was clipped by 6 bases and J by 3 bases; unmatched bases: 6. The CDR3 is 13 residues long. CDR3 residues: CSVTGDRDYEQYF. The CDR3 DNA reads TGCAGCGTGACGGGGGACAGGGACTACGAGCAGTACTTC.

The CDR3 DNA follows: TGCGCCAGCAGTCAGGCGGCAGGGGAGTGGGGTAATGAGCAGTTCTTC. It translates to CASSQAAGEWGNEQFF. The chain carries TRBV23-1 and TRBJ2-1; tentative D call: TRBD1 (6 bases). TRBV23-1 belongs to the ORF category, with a function that is uncertain. The CDR3 totals 16 residues. Trimming shortened V by 3 bases and J by 7 bases, and 19 bases separated the two germline ends.

The gene calls are TRBV19 and TRBJ1-4, with D unresolved. The CDR3 is 14 residues long. Germline CDR1 LNHDA, CDR2 SQIVND (reference sequence). The V end was cut by 3 bases, the J end by 8 bases, with 13 bases between. The CDR3 nucleotides read TGTGCCAGTAGTATTTCGCAGGCGGAAGAAAAACTGTTTTTT. Protein: CASSISQAEEKLFF.

CDR3 nucleotide sequence: TGTGCCAGCAGCTTAACCCAACTAGCGGGAGGGCCTCGCAATGAGCAGTTCTTC. Encoded protein: CASSLTQLAGGPRNEQFF. The V gene is TRBV11-3, the J gene TRBJ2-1, with 13 bases fitting TRBD2. This CDR3 has 18 residues. Germline assignment: CDR1 SGHNT and CDR2 YENEEA. The V segment lost 2 bases and the J segment 6 bases; nucleotides outside the gene matches: 10.

Remarks on this clonotype: Sequence at one end of the junction differs from germline and may be a read error. The CDR3 loop is CAIRQGHRLNTEASF. Here the CDR3 DNA reads TGTGCCATACGACAGGGGCACCGTTTGAACACTGAAGCTTCCTTT. The J gene is TRBJ1-1, the V gene TRBV19; 8 bases fit TRBD1. The germline CDR1 and CDR2 sequences are LNHDA and SQIVND (reference sequence). The CDR3 totals 15 residues.

This clonotype turned up a few times. The chain joins TRBV29-1 to TRBJ1-2; D is ambiguous. The germline V gene encodes CDR1 SQVTM and CDR2 ANQGSEA. The CDR3 covers 13 residues. V gave up 3 bases and J gave up 5 bases, with 13 bases separating them. The CDR3 region has the DNA TGCAGCGTTGATTCAGTCTCCGAGTATGGCTACACCTTC. This sequence encodes CSVDSVSEYGYTF.